These 32 T cell receptor beta chains were all obtained from the same sample, sequenced in a study of spatial heterogeneity in lung cancer. The time point: blood taken at disease recurrence. Whole RNA, which was extracted from tumor, nontumor lung tissue or frozen PBMC, was sequenced without any cell sorting. One entry per CDR3 protein results from TCRdb running MiXCR on the 5' RACE reads. Of 9,500 to 10,000 distinct CDR3 sequences detected, approximately 3.6% appear once; the ten largest clones hold 18%. The sample was PBMCs, taken at recurrence. The receptors come from a female donor with early-stage non-small cell lung cancer.

This clonotype appeared many times. The library was prepared for alpha chains; this beta chain is a stray read, so its frequency means little. The chain joins TRBV19 to TRBJ1-2, with a weak D call TRBD1 (6 bases). This CDR3 contains 12 residues. Germline V CDR1 and CDR2: LNHDA, SQIVND (reference sequence). With 9 bases removed from V and 3 bases from J, the gap between germline ends came to 11 bases. In DNA form, the CDR3 reads TGTGCCAGCCCGGGGGCGGACTATGGCTACACCTTC. It specifies CASPGADYGYTF. Supplemented by reference TRBV19 and TRBJ1-2, the full variable domain reads DGGITQSPKYLFRKEGQNVTLSCEQNLNHDAMYWYRQDPGQGLRLIYYSQIVNDFQKGDIAEGYSVSREKKESFPLTVTSAQKNPTAFYLCASPGADYGYTFGSGTRLTVV.

By share of the sample, this clonotype is medium-sized (0.01 to 0.1%). This beta chain represents an off-target read in a library built for alpha chains; its size is of limited meaning. The chain is built from TRBV5-5 and TRBJ2-5, with D perhaps TRBD1 (6 bases). Trimming took off 4 bases at V and 4 bases at J, with 17 bases between the two ends. CDR1 is SGHKS and CDR2 is YYEKEE in the germline V gene (reference sequence). The CDR3 extends over 15 amino acids. As DNA, the CDR3 is TGTGCCAGCAGCCGGAACATGGGGGCCGGAGAGACCCAGTACTTC. Translated, it gives CASSRNMGAGETQYF.

Ten or more counts support this clonotype. This beta chain is an unintended read in a library built for alpha chains; its size means little. The rearrangement links TRBV11-2 to TRBJ1-6; D gene uncertain. V lost 0 bases and J 16 bases, leaving 10 bases between the germline ends. Germline CDR1 reads SGHAT; CDR2 reads FQNNGV. The CDR3 loop spans 12 amino acids. The CDR3 sequence: CASSLDRTWLHF. The DNA of the CDR3 is TGTGCCAGCAGCTTAGACAGGACGTGGCTCCACTTT.

There are many counts of this clonotype. As an off-target read in a library built for alpha chains, this beta chain has a frequency of little significance. V usage is TRBV6-6 and J usage is TRBJ2-3, with 14 nucleotides matching TRBD2. V shed 6 bases, J shed 2 bases, and the junction held 10 bases outside the gene matches. The CDR3 runs to 18 residues. Germline V gene sequence: CDR1 MNHNY, CDR2 SVGAGI (reference sequence). The CDR3 reads CASSVLLTSGGATDTQYF. The DNA of the CDR3 is TGTGCCAGCAGCGTTCTCCTGACTAGCGGGGGGGCCACAGATACGCAGTATTTT.

Points on this clonotype: This beta chain is a stray read from a library made for alpha chains; its abundance is not meaningful. J is TRBJ2-7 and V is TRBV10-3; D might be TRBD2 (6 bases). CDR1 is ENHRY, CDR2 SYGVKD, per germline. The CDR3 is made up of 12 amino acids. V shed 10 bases and J shed 4 bases, with 14 bases lying between them. Written as DNA, the CDR3 is TGTGCCAACTCACAGGAGGGGTACGAGCAGTACTTC. As protein: CANSQEGYEQYF.

This clonotype counts as medium-sized (0.01 to 0.1%). The library was designed around alpha chains, so this beta chain is a stray read whose abundance carries little weight. The chain couples TRBV20-1 to TRBJ2-7; D is undetermined. V gave up 2 bases and J gave up 2 bases, with 7 bases separating them. The CDR3 spans 12 residues. Germline V gene data show CDR1 as DFQATT and CDR2 as SNEGSKA (reference sequence). In DNA, the CDR3 is TGCAGTGCTAGACCTGGAACCTACGAGCAGTACTTC. This sequence encodes CSARPGTYEQYF.

Points on this clonotype: The size of this beta chain means little, since it is a stray read in a library made for alpha chains. The V and J genes are TRBV20-1 and TRBJ2-1; no definite D call. From germline, CDR1 is DFQATT and CDR2 SNEGSKA (reference sequence). CDR3 length: 13 amino acids. The V gene lost 3 bases and the J gene lost 6 bases, with 12 bases spanning the gap. CDR3 DNA: TGCAGTGCTAGCGCACTAAAAGGCAATGAGCAGTTCTTC. Translating gives CSASALKGNEQFF.

This clonotype was counted many times. Because the library targeted alpha chains, this beta chain is an off-target read whose size means little. The chain is built from TRBV27 and TRBJ2-3; 9 bases line up with TRBD2. CDR1 and CDR2 (germline): MNHEY, SMNVEV (reference sequence). The CDR3 has 14 residues. With V trimmed by 7 bases and J by 3 bases, 5 bases remained unmatched. CDR3: CASKGGGATDTQYF. CDR3 DNA sequence: TGTGCCAGCAAGGGCGGGGGGGCAACAGATACGCAGTATTTT.

This clonotype was counted many times. This beta chain lies outside the target of a library built for alpha chains; its clone size means little. The V call is TRBV20-1, the J call TRBJ1-4; 7 bases are shared with TRBD1. Per the germline V gene, CDR1 is DFQATT and CDR2 is SNEGSKA (reference sequence). This CDR3 is 14 amino acids long. V dropped 4 bases and J dropped 8; count of bases not matched to a gene: 10. CDR3 loop: CSATRQAGGEKLFF. The DNA for the CDR3 is TGCAGTGCTACAAGACAGGCAGGGGGGGAAAAACTGTTTTTT.

This clonotype was seen ten or more times. This beta chain came through as a stray read in a library set up for alpha chains, and its size says little. This chain joins TRBV28 and TRBJ2-3, with a weak D call TRBD1 (6 bases). The CDR3 is made up of 15 amino acids. Germline-derived CDR1 and CDR2 are MDHEN and SYDVKM. Trimming stripped 5 bases from V and 2 bases from J, with 14 bases between. CDR3 protein: CASSVRGTPTDTQYF. DNA of the CDR3: TGTGCCAGCAGTGTGAGGGGGACCCCCACAGATACGCAGTATTTT. The variable domain in full, with the rest retrieved from reference TRBV28 and TRBJ2-3, is DVKVTQSSRYLVKRTGEKVFLECVQDMDHENMFWYRQDPGLGLRLIYFSYDVKMKEKGDIPEGYSVSREKKERFSLILESASTNQTSMYLCASSVRGTPTDTQYFGPGTRLTVL.

This clonotype came up many times. The library was prepared for alpha chains; this beta chain is a stray read, so its frequency means little. V is TRBV29-1 and J is TRBJ1-1, with a weak D call TRBD1 (5 bases). The V end lost 7 bases, the J end lost 5 bases, and 23 bases lay between the germline ends. CDR3 length: 15 residues. The germline gives CDR1 SQVTM, CDR2 ANQGSEA. The CDR3 nucleotides read TGCAGCGCCCGCGGAGGGCAGGGAGGAGGGACTGAAGCTTTCTTT. This encodes CSARGGQGGGTEAFF.

This clonotype was recorded many times. The library was prepared for alpha chains; this beta chain is a stray read, so its frequency means little. J is TRBJ1-2 and V is TRBV6-6, with no clear D. Deletions cut 5 bases from V and 7 bases from J, with 14 bases between. This CDR3 region has 13 residues. CDR1 is MNHNY and CDR2 is SVGAGI in the germline V gene (reference sequence). Here the CDR3 reads CASSHLPEGGYTF. CDR3 bases: TGTGCCAGCAGTCATTTACCCGAAGGTGGCTACACCTTC.

This clonotype occurred many times. This beta chain was picked up by a library intended for alpha chains and is off target, so its count carries little meaning. This chain links TRBV5-4 with TRBJ2-1, with D perhaps matching TRBD2 (6 bases). There are 15 residues in the CDR3. V gave up 0 bases and J gave up 8 bases, with 15 bases separating them. CDR1 and CDR2 (germline): SGHNT, YYREEE (reference sequence). The CDR3 region is CASSLGGTESHEQFF. The DNA for the CDR3 is TGTGCCAGCAGCTTGGGGGGGACTGAGTCTCATGAGCAGTTCTTC. Combining the CDR3 with reference TRBV5-4 and TRBJ2-1 gives the whole variable domain ETGVTQSPTHLIKTRGQQVTLRCSSQSGHNTVSWYQQALGQGPQFIFQYYREEENGRGNFPPRFSGLQFPNYSSELNVNALELDDSALYLCASSLGGTESHEQFFGPGTRLTVL.

The table lists this clonotype with many counts. Being off target in a library aimed at alpha chains, this beta chain has a size of little meaning. The rearrangement uses TRBV29-1 and TRBJ2-7, with D possibly matching TRBD2 (5 bases). Germline loops: CDR1 SQVTM, CDR2 ANQGSEA. Trimming stripped 2 bases from V and 4 bases from J, with 6 bases between. This CDR3 is 11 amino acids long. The CDR3 here is CSVETGYEQYF. CDR3 nucleotide sequence: TGCAGCGTTGAAACGGGGTACGAGCAGTACTTC.

This clonotype was seen ten or more times. Little can be read into the size of this beta chain, an off-target read in a library designed for alpha chains. This chain links TRBV7-2 with TRBJ2-1, with D perhaps being TRBD1 or TRBD2 (6 bases each). CDR1 and CDR2 (germline): SGHTA, FQGNSA. This CDR3 comprises 15 residues. V was trimmed by 5 bases and J by 5 bases, leaving 16 bases between them. The CDR3 reads CASSAMAGHHNEQFF. The CDR3 DNA reads as TGTGCCAGCAGCGCCATGGCGGGACACCACAATGAGCAGTTCTTC.

Ten or more counts support this clonotype. This beta chain is an unintended read in a library built for alpha chains; its size means little. This chain links TRBV28 with TRBJ1-2; D remains unclear. Germline V CDR1 and CDR2: MDHEN, SYDVKM. Deletions cut 6 bases from V and 4 bases from J, with 12 bases between. The CDR3 runs to 13 residues. In DNA, the CDR3 is TGTGCCAGCAGCCCCACCCCGGGCTATGGCTACACCTTC. Amino acid sequence: CASSPTPGYGYTF.

In this sample, this clonotype is medium-sized (0.01 to 0.1%). With the library built for alpha chains, this beta chain is off target and its frequency is not meaningful. The rearrangement uses TRBV7-9 and TRBJ2-1; D uncertain. The germline V gene has CDR1 SEHNR and CDR2 FQNEAQ (reference sequence). V lost 3 bases to trimming and J lost 6 bases, with 6 bases between them. The CDR3 covers 12 residues. CDR3 protein: CASSFHPNEQFF. The CDR3 DNA follows: TGTGCCAGCAGCTTCCACCCCAATGAGCAGTTCTTC.

In its sample, this clonotype ranks as medium-sized. Because this beta chain is a stray read in a library intended to capture alpha chains, its abundance should not be given much weight. This rearrangement joins TRBV12-3 or TRBV12-4 to TRBJ1-1; 7 bases are a match to TRBD1. This CDR3 is 16 amino acids long. The trim removed 3 bases at V and 1 base at J, leaving 8 bases unmatched. The CDR3 DNA follows: TGTGCCAGCAGTTTCGGACTCCGGGACAGGAACACTGAAGCTTTCTTT. Protein product: CASSFGLRDRNTEAFF.

This clonotype was counted many times. Within a library made for alpha chains, this beta chain is off target, and its count is uninformative. The V call is TRBV9, the J call TRBJ1-1; D gene uncertain. The CDR3 extends over 14 amino acids. Trimming took 0 bases from V and 1 from J, leaving 7 bases between them. Per germline, CDR1 SGDLS and CDR2 YYNGEE. In DNA form, the CDR3 reads TGTGCCAGCAGCGTAGGATTGGGGAACACTGAAGCTTTCTTT. This encodes CASSVGLGNTEAFF. Full variable domain (outside the CDR3, taken from reference TRBV9 and TRBJ1-1): DSGVTQTPKHLITATGQRVTLRCSPRSGDLSVYWYQQSLDQGLQFLIQYYNGEERAKGNILERFSAQQFPDLHSELNLSSLELGDSALYFCASSVGLGNTEAFFGQGTRLTVV.

In its sample, this clonotype ranks as medium-sized. This beta chain represents an off-target read in a library built for alpha chains; its size is of limited meaning. The CDR3 protein is CASSLGTDNQPQHF. The DNA of the CDR3 is TGTGCCAGCAGTTTAGGCACGGACAATCAGCCCCAGCATTTT. This chain joins TRBV27 and TRBJ1-5; D is uncertain. This CDR3 region has 14 residues. V dropped 2 bases and J dropped 3 bases, with 8 bases sitting between them. Germline CDR1 and CDR2: MNHEY and SMNVEV (reference sequence).

The sample holds many counts of this clonotype. In a library made to pick up alpha chains, this beta chain is a stray read with a size that means little. This rearrangement joins TRBV28 to TRBJ2-5; D is uncertain. This CDR3 comprises 16 residues. CDR1 MDHEN and CDR2 SYDVKM come from the germline V gene. Trimming removed 3 bases at V and 1 base at J, with 15 bases between. The DNA of the CDR3 is TGTGCCAGCAGTTTCCTCTCCCTGGACGGCCAAGAGACCCAGTACTTC. Residues: CASSFLSLDGQETQYF.

This clonotype was seen at least ten times. With the library built for alpha chains, this beta chain is off target and its frequency is not meaningful. CDR3: CSAPGRTGPFLNTEAFF. CDR3 nucleotide sequence: TGCAGTGCACCAGGAAGGACAGGCCCCTTTTTGAACACTGAAGCTTTCTTT. V is TRBV20-1 and J is TRBJ1-1; 7 nucleotides line up with TRBD1. CDR1 is DFQATT and CDR2 is SNEGSKA in the germline V gene (reference sequence). This CDR3 has 17 amino acids. V lost 6 bases, J lost 0 bases, and 16 bases stayed unmatched.

On this clonotype itself: A library made for alpha chains picked up this beta chain off target, so its size means little. This rearrangement joins TRBV20-1 to TRBJ2-2; a weak D match, TRBD2 (5 bases). CDR1 DFQATT and CDR2 SNEGSKA come from the germline V gene (reference sequence). The CDR3 is 13 residues long. The germline V and J ends were trimmed by 3 bases and 4 bases, with 9 bases remaining between them. The CDR3 DNA is TGCAGTGCTAGGGTACTAGTCACCGGGGAGCTGTTTTTT. Amino acid sequence: CSARVLVTGELFF.

This clonotype has at least ten counts. This beta chain lies outside the target of a library built for alpha chains; its clone size means little. This rearrangement joins TRBV28 to TRBJ2-2, with D tentatively TRBD1 (5 bases). The germline V and J ends were trimmed by 10 bases and 9 bases, with 18 bases remaining between them. The CDR3 covers 13 residues. Germline CDR1 MDHEN, CDR2 SYDVKM. In nucleotides, the CDR3 is TGTGCCACCTTGGGGCAGGGTGGTCGGGAGCTGTTTTTT. Protein: CATLGQGGRELFF.

This clonotype was observed many times. This beta chain is an off-target read within a library intended for alpha chains, so its frequency means little. The chain combines TRBV7-9 with TRBJ2-2, with a weak D call TRBD2 (6 bases). This CDR3 comprises 15 residues. The germline gives CDR1 SEHNR, CDR2 FQNEAQ (reference sequence). Deletions cut 5 bases from V and 3 bases from J, with 13 bases between. The CDR3 protein is CASSPGGLDTGELFF. For the CDR3, the DNA is TGTGCCAGCAGCCCTGGGGGGTTGGACACCGGGGAGCTGTTTTTT.

At least ten counts were recorded for this clonotype. This beta chain is an off-target read within a library intended for alpha chains, so its frequency means little. The CDR3 DNA follows: TGCAGCGTTGAAAGGCAGGGGGTTGGGGCCGGGGAGCTGTTTTTT. Translation gives CSVERQGVGAGELFF. This chain connects TRBV29-1 to TRBJ2-2, with TRBD1 matching over 7 bases. CDR3 size: 15 residues. The V segment lost 2 bases and the J segment 6 bases; nucleotides outside the gene matches: 9. Germline V gives CDR1 SQVTM, CDR2 ANQGSEA.

This clonotype is medium-sized (0.01 to 0.1%). The size of this beta chain means little, since it is a stray read in a library made for alpha chains. The V gene is TRBV5-1, the J gene TRBJ2-1, with D possibly matching TRBD2 (6 bases). The CDR3 covers 15 residues. The V end was cut by 1 base, the J end by 2 bases, with 10 bases between. Germline loops: CDR1 SGHRS, CDR2 YFSETQ. The CDR3 protein is CASSLSGEAYNEQFF. In DNA form, the CDR3 reads TGCGCCAGCAGCTTGTCGGGGGAGGCCTACAATGAGCAGTTCTTC. Full variable domain (remainder filled in from reference TRBV5-1 and TRBJ2-1): KAGVTQTPRYLIKTRGQQVTLSCSPISGHRSVSWYQQTPGQGLQFLFEYFSETQRNKGNFPGRFSGRQFSNSRSEMNVSTLELGDSALYLCASSLSGEAYNEQFFGPGTRLTVL.

There are many counts of this clonotype. This beta chain turned up in a library designed for alpha chains; as an off-target read, its abundance says little. The chain carries TRBV11-3 and TRBJ2-2; unclear D gene. The CDR3 is made up of 15 amino acids. Trimming removed 1 base from V and 0 bases from J, with 6 bases in between. Germline values: CDR1 SGHNT, CDR2 YENEEA. In DNA, the CDR3 is TGTGCCAGCAGCTTAGGTCCAGCGAACACCGGGGAGCTGTTTTTT. Translating it yields CASSLGPANTGELFF.

Relative to its sample, this clonotype is medium-sized. Since the library was made to target alpha chains, this beta chain is a stray read and its abundance is not meaningful. The chain carries TRBV11-2 and TRBJ2-3; either TRBD1 or TRBD2 may fit D (6 bases each). The CDR3 is made up of 15 amino acids. The V gene lost 5 bases and the J gene lost 0 bases, with 12 bases spanning the gap. Germline V gene data show CDR1 as SGHAT and CDR2 as FQNNGV. CDR3 amino acids: CASSLGGTSTDTQYF. In nucleotides, the CDR3 is TGTGCCAGCAGCCTAGGGGGGACTAGCACAGATACGCAGTATTTT.

In this sample, this clonotype turned up many times. This beta chain appears as a stray read in a library generated for alpha chains; its size is not informative. The chain combines TRBV2 with TRBJ2-1, with 7 bases identical to TRBD1. Germline CDR1 and CDR2: SNHLY and FYNNEI. With 5 bases clipped from V and 0 bases from J, the junction kept 4 bases outside the gene matches. This CDR3 comprises 15 residues. CDR3 nucleotide sequence: TGTGCCAGCAGTATGGACAGGAGCTCCTACAATGAGCAGTTCTTC. This sequence encodes CASSMDRSSYNEQFF.

Relative to its sample, this clonotype is medium-sized (0.01 to 0.1%). This beta chain is an unintended read in a library built for alpha chains; its size means little. This sequence joins TRBV28 and TRBJ1-2; D not resolved. Germline CDR1 is MDHEN and CDR2 is SYDVKM. The CDR3 is 12 amino acids. Trimming pared 6 bases from V and 8 bases from J, leaving 13 bases between. In nucleotides, the CDR3 is TGTGCCAGCAGCTCGGGCAGGTTCGGCTACACCTTC. It yields the protein CASSSGRFGYTF.

This clonotype was recorded a few times. Since the library was made to target alpha chains, this beta chain is a stray read and its abundance is not meaningful. This CDR3 is CASSINQGIYGYTF. CDR3 bases: TGTGCCAGCAGTATCAACCAGGGAATCTATGGCTACACCTTC. The chain is built from TRBV6-2 or TRBV6-3 and TRBJ1-2, with TRBD1 as a possible D gene (5 bases). Looked up from germline, CDR1 is MNHEY and CDR2 is SVGEGT. This CDR3 region has 14 residues. Between the trimmed V and J ends, which lost 5 bases and 4 bases, there was a span of 14 bases.